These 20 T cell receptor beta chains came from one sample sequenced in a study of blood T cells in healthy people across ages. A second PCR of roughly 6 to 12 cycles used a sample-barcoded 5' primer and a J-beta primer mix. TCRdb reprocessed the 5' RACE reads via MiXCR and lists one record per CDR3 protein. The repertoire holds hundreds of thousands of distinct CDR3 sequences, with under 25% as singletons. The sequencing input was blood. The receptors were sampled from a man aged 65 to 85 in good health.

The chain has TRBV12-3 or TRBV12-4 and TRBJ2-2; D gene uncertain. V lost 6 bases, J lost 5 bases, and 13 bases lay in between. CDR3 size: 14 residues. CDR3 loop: CASSPRPETGELFF. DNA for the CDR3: TGTGCCAGCAGCCCCCGGCCCGAGACCGGGGAGCTGTTTTTT.

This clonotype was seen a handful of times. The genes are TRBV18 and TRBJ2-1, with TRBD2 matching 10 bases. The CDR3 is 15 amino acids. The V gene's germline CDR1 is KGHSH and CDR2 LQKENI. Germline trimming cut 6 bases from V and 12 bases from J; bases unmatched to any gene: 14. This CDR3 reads CASSSLAGVGGGQFF. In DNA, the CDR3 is TGTGCCAGCTCGTCTCTAGCGGGAGTGGGAGGTGGGCAGTTCTTC.

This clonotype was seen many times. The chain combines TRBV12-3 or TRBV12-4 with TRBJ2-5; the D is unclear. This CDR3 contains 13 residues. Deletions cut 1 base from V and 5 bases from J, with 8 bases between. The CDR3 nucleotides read TGTGCCAGCAGTTTAGAAGGATGGGAGACCCAGTACTTC. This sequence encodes CASSLEGWETQYF.

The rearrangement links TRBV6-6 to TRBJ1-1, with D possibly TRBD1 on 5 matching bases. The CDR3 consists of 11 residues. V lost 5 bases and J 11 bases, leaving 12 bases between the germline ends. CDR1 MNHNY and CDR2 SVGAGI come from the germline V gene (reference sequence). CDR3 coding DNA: TGTGCCAGCAGTGGGGCGGGGAAGGCTTTCTTT. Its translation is CASSGAGKAFF.

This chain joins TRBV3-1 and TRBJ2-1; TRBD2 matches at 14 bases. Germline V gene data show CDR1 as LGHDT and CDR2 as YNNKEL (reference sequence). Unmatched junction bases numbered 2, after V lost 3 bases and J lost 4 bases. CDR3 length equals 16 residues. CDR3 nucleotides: TGTGCCAGCAGCCACGGACTAGCGGGAGGTTACAATGAGCAGTTCTTC. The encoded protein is CASSHGLAGGYNEQFF.

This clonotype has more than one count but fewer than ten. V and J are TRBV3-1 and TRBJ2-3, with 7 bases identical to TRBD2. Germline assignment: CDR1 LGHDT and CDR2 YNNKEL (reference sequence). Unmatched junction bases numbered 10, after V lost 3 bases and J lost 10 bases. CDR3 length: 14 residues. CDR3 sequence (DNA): TGTGCCAGCAGCCAGGGGGGGATAAACACGGCGCAGTATTTT. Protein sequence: CASSQGGINTAQYF.

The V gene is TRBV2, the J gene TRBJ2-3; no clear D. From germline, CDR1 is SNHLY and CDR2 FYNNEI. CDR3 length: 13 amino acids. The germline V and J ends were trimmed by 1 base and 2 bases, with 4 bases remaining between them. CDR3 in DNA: TGTGCCAGCAGTGAAGGAACCACAGATACGCAGTATTTT. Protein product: CASSEGTTDTQYF.

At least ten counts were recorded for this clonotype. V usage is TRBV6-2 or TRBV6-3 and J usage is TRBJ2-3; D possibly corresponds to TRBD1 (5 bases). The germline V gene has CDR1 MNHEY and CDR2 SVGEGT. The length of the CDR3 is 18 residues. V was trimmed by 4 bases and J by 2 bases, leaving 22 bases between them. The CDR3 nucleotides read TGTGCCAGCAGTTCGAGGTTTAGGCCTGCAGGGCCCACAGATACGCAGTATTTT. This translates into CASSSRFRPAGPTDTQYF.

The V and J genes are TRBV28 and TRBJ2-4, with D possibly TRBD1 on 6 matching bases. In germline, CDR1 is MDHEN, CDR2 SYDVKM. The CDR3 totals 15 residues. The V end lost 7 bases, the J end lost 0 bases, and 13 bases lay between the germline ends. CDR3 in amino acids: CASTSTGVAKNIQYF. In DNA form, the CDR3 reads TGTGCCAGCACCTCGACAGGAGTAGCCAAAAACATTCAGTACTTC.

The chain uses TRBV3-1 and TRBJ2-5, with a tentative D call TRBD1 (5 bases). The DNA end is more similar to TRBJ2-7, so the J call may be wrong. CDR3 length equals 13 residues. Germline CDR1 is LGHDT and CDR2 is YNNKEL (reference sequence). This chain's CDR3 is CASSQATGYEQYF. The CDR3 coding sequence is TGTGCCAGCAGCCAAGCAACAGGCTACGAGCAGTACTTC.

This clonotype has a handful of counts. The CDR3 reads CSEWTENEAFF. In DNA, the CDR3 is TGCAGCGAATGGACAGAAAATGAAGCTTTCTTT. The genes are TRBV29-1 and TRBJ1-1, with a weak D call TRBD1 (6 bases). The CDR3 is 11 residues long. The ends were cut back, 7 bases at V and 7 bases at J, with 13 bases in the middle. CDR1 and CDR2 (germline): SQVTM, ANQGSEA.

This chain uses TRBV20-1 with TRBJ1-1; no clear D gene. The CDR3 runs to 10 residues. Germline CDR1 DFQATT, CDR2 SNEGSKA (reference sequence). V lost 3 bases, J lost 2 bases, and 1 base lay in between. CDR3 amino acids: CSASNTEAFF. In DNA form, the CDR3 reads TGCAGTGCTAGTAACACTGAAGCTTTCTTT.

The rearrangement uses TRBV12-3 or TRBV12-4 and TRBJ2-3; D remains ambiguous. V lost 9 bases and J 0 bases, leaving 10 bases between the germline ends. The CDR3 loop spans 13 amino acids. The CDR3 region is CASRTVSTDTQYF. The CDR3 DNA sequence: TGTGCCAGTAGGACGGTTAGCACAGATACGCAGTATTTT.

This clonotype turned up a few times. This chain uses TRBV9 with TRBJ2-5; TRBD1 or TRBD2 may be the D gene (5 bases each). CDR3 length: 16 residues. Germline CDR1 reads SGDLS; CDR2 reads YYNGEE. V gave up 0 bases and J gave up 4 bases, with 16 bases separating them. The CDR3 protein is CASSVASGTHTETQYF. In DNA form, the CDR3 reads TGTGCCAGCAGCGTAGCATCGGGGACCCATACAGAGACCCAGTACTTC.

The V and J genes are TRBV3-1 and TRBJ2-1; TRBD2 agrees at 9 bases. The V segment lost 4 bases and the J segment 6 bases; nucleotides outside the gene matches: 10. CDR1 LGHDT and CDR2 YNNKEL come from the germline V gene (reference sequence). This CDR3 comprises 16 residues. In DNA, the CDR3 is TGTGCCAGCAGCCTCGAGCGACTAGCGGTTATCAATGAGCAGTTCTTC. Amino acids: CASSLERLAVINEQFF.

The CDR3 is CASSHQYAGAGELFF. The CDR3 DNA is TGTGCCAGCAGCCACCAGTACGCGGGAGCCGGGGAGCTGTTTTTT. The V gene is TRBV3-1, the J gene TRBJ2-2; 7 bases are a match to TRBD2. CDR3 size: 15 residues. CDR1 is LGHDT, CDR2 YNNKEL, per germline (reference sequence). J gave up 6 bases and V 3 bases, and 7 bases lay outside the gene matches.

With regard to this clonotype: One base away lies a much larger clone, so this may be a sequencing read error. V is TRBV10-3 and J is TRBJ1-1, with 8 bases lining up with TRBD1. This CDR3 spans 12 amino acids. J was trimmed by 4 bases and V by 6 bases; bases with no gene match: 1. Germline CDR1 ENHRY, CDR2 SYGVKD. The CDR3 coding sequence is TGTGCCATCAGCGGACAGGGCACTGAAGCTTTCTTT. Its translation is CAISGQGTEAFF.

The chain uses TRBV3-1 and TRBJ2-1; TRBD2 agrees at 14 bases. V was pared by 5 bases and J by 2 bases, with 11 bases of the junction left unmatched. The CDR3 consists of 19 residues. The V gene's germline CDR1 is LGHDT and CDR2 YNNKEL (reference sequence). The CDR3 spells CASSGGLAGGGSPYNEQFF. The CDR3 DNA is TGTGCCAGCAGCGGCGGACTAGCGGGAGGTGGAAGCCCCTACAATGAGCAGTTCTTC.

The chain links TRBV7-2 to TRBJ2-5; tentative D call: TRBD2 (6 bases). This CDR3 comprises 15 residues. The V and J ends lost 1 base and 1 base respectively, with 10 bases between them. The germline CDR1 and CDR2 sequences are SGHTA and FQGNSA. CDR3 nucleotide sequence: TGTGCCAGCAGCTTAGGGGGGAGGACCCAAGAGACCCAGTACTTC. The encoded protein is CASSLGGRTQETQYF.

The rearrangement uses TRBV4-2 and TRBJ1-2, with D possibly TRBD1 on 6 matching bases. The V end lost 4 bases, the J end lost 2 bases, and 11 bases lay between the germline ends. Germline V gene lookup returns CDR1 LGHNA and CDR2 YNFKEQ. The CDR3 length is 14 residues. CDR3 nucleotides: TGTGCCAGCAGCCCTAAAACAGGGAACTATGGCTACACCTTC. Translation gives CASSPKTGNYGYTF.